This T cell receptor delta chain was identified in a study of gamma-delta chains in newborns, infants, children. The V gene's germline CDR1 is TSWWSYY and CDR2 QGS. The V gene end was trimmed by 0 bases and the J gene end by 0 bases; junction bases not matched to a gene: 28. This CDR3 is built from 26 residues. TCRdb re-called the reads with CATT. The table lists 4,000 to 5,500 delta-chain clones, around 40% of them singletons. The sequenced sample consisted of blood. The gene calls are TRDV1 and TRDJ1, with 13 positions matching TRDD3. This clonotype was sampled from a child who received the measles vaccine. The CDR3 loop reads CALGELPFLQAILGDTLGLYTDKLIF. CDR3 DNA: TGTGCTCTTGGGGAACTCCCTTTCCTACAGGCGATACTGGGGGATACGTTAGGCCTCTACACCGATAAACTCATCTTT.